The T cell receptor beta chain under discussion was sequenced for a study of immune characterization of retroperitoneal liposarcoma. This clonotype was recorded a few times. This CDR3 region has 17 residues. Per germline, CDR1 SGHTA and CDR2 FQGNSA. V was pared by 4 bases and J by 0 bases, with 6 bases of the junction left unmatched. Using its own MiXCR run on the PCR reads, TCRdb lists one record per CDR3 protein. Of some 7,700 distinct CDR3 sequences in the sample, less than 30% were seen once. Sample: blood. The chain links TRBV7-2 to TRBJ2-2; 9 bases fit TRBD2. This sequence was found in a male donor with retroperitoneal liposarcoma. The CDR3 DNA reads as TGTGCCAGCAGCTCGGGACTAGCAGCTACGAACACCGGGGAGCTGTTTTTT. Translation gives CASSSGLAATNTGELFF. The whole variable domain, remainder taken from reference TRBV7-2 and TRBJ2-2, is GAGVSQSPSNKVTEKGKDVELRCDPISGHTALYWYRQSLGQGLEFLIYFQGNSAPDKSGLPSDRFSAERTGGSVSTLTIQRTQQEDSAVYLCASSSGLAATNTGELFFGEGSRLTVL.